Presented here are 30 T cell receptor beta chains from one specimen sequenced in a study of control samples from healthy donors and cancer patients. Repertoires were generated with immunoSEQ multiplex PCR, while TCRdb's copy carries only in-frame clones and drops some. The sample lists 150,000 to 200,000 clones, about 91% occurring once. Sequences were obtained from blood. The receptors come from a woman aged 40 to 49 in good health.

This chain joins TRBV6-6 and TRBJ2-5; 14 nucleotides line up with TRBD2. This CDR3 has 16 residues. V dropped 6 bases and J dropped 5; count of bases not matched to a gene: 8. Germline lookup yields CDR1 MNHNY and CDR2 SVGAGI (reference sequence). CDR3 loop: CASSGRGLAGEETQYF. CDR3 DNA: TGTGCCAGCAGCGGACGGGGACTAGCGGGGGAGGAGACCCAGTACTTC.

The chain couples TRBV7-2 to TRBJ1-5; 7 nucleotides align to TRBD1. Germline loops: CDR1 SGHTA, CDR2 FQGNSA. V lost 5 bases and J lost 7; bases outside the gene matches: 11. The CDR3 is 15 amino acids. The CDR3 region has the DNA TGTGCCAGCAGCCAATTTCAGGGGGTCATGCAGCCCCAGCATTTT. Its translation: CASSQFQGVMQPQHF.

This rearrangement joins TRBV4-1 to TRBJ2-1; D not resolved. CDR1 MGHRA and CDR2 YSYEKL come from the germline V gene. V shed 3 bases and J shed 6 bases, with 18 bases lying between them. This CDR3 has 16 residues. In DNA, the CDR3 is TGCGCCAGCAGCCATGGCGAGCAATCCGTCCTCAATGAGCAGTTCTTC. Translating it yields CASSHGEQSVLNEQFF.

The chain couples TRBV19 to TRBJ1-5; D remains unclear. The ends were cut back, 0 bases at V and 0 bases at J, with 9 bases in the middle. The CDR3 has 16 residues. Germline V gives CDR1 LNHDA, CDR2 SQIVND (reference sequence). For the CDR3, the DNA is TGTGCCAGTAGTATAGAGGAGTATTATAGCAATCAGCCCCAGCATTTT. Translating gives CASSIEEYYSNQPQHF.

This chain connects TRBV6-2 or TRBV6-3 to TRBJ2-7; D unclear. The CDR3 covers 11 residues. Between the trimmed V and J ends, which lost 6 bases and 9 bases, there was a span of 12 bases. CDR1 and CDR2 from the germline V gene are MNHEY and SVGEGT. CDR3 DNA sequence: TGTGCCAGCAGCCTTGGATTGGGGCAGTACTTC. It codes for CASSLGLGQYF.

The genes are TRBV2 and TRBJ2-1; no clear D. Trimming left V 6 bases short and J 7 bases short, with 10 bases between. The CDR3 extends over 12 amino acids. The V gene's germline CDR1 is SNHLY and CDR2 FYNNEI. The CDR3 DNA sequence: TGTGCCAGCAGCAAAGATCCGAATGAGCAGTTCTTC. Its protein product is CASSKDPNEQFF. Full variable domain (remainder filled in from reference TRBV2 and TRBJ2-1): EPEVTQTPSHQVTQMGQEVILRCVPISNHLYFYWYRQILGQKVEFLVSFYNNEISEKSEIFDDQFSVERPDGSNFTLKIRSTKLEDSAMYFCASSKDPNEQFFGPGTRLTVL.

The chain combines TRBV12-3 or TRBV12-4 with TRBJ2-7, with TRBD1 identical over 8 bases. Trimming removed 10 bases from V and 0 bases from J; junction bases left unmatched: 5. The CDR3 loop spans 13 amino acids. The chain's CDR3 is CAIGTGTSYEQYF. For the CDR3, the DNA is TGTGCCATAGGGACAGGAACCTCCTACGAGCAGTACTTC.

With respect to this clone: Its ends do not fully match the called genes, so a read error is possible. The rearrangement links TRBV5-1 to TRBJ1-2, with D maybe TRBD1 (5 bases). Germline V CDR1 and CDR2: SGHRS, YFSETQ. The CDR3 totals 16 residues. Here the CDR3 DNA reads TGCGCCAGCAGGTTGGGGGGACCGGCTTCTAACTATGGCTACACCTTC. Translation gives CASRLGGPASNYGYTF.

The J gene is TRBJ1-3, the V gene TRBV7-6; no reliable D call. The CDR3 length is 14 residues. The germline gives CDR1 SGHVS, CDR2 FNYEAQ. Trimming pared 5 bases from V and 3 bases from J, leaving 11 bases between. The CDR3 nucleotides are TGTGCCAGCAGCCCGATCGGGGTTGGAAACACCATATATTTT. It is translated as CASSPIGVGNTIYF.

V gene TRBV10-1 combines with J gene TRBJ2-3; D tentatively fits TRBD1 or TRBD2 (5 bases each). Trimming removed 3 bases from V and 5 bases from J, with 12 bases in between. CDR3 length: 14 amino acids. Germline CDR1 and CDR2: WNHNN and SYGVQD (reference sequence). The CDR3: CASSDRGTGDTQYF. CDR3 nucleotide sequence: TGCGCCAGCAGTGACCGGGGAACAGGAGATACGCAGTATTTT.

Of note for this clone: One junction end disagrees with the germline gene, perhaps due to a read error. The chain carries TRBV11-2 and TRBJ1-2, with 10 bases lining up with TRBD1. This CDR3 is built from 13 residues. Germline V gene sequence: CDR1 SGHAT, CDR2 FQNNGV. The DNA for the CDR3 is TGTGCCAGCACCAAGGACAGGGGGGCCCTTCGTGCCTTC. Protein product: CASTKDRGALRAF.

The J gene is TRBJ1-1, the V gene TRBV25-1; unclear D gene. CDR1 and CDR2 from the germline V gene are MGHDK and SYGVNS. CDR3 size: 15 residues. V was cut by 3 bases and J by 0 bases, with 11 bases left in between. CDR3 DNA sequence: TGTGCCAGCAGTGATCTGACATCTATGAACACTGAAGCTTTCTTT. This codes for CASSDLTSMNTEAFF.

This clone was counted once. The rearrangement uses TRBV10-3 and TRBJ2-5; 10 bases fit TRBD2. The germline gives CDR1 ENHRY, CDR2 SYGVKD. This CDR3 is 14 amino acids long. V gave up 10 bases and J gave up 2 bases; unmatched junction bases: 7. CDR3 sequence reads: CATASGGLQETQYF. The CDR3 nucleotides are TGTGCCACCGCTAGCGGGGGCCTACAAGAGACCCAGTACTTC.

This clone is a singleton in its sample. V and J are TRBV7-9 and TRBJ2-5, with a possible D match to TRBD2 (7 bases). V lost 1 base and J lost 3, with 9 bases in between. This CDR3 is 14 amino acids long. CDR1 and CDR2 (germline): SEHNR, FQNEAQ (reference sequence). The DNA for the CDR3 is TGTGCCAGCAGCTTAGTAGGGGGGGAAGAGACCCAGTACTTC. Translated, it gives CASSLVGGEETQYF.

The V call is TRBV12-3 or TRBV12-4, the J call TRBJ1-1, with 7 bases aligning to TRBD1. The V segment lost 8 bases and the J segment 1 base; nucleotides outside the gene matches: 4. The CDR3 has 13 residues. CDR3 DNA sequence: TGTGCCAGCGGGACAGCCTGGAACACTGAAGCTTTCTTT. Encoded protein: CASGTAWNTEAFF.

The chain couples TRBV5-6 to TRBJ2-3, with D hard to call. V dropped 4 bases and J dropped 5 bases, with 8 bases sitting between them. Germline CDR1 SGHDT, CDR2 YYEEEE. The CDR3 spans 12 residues. The CDR3 loop is CASSLGGDTQYF. The CDR3 bases are TGTGCCAGCAGCCTGGGTGGAGATACGCAGTATTTT.

V and J are TRBV19 and TRBJ1-1, with 9 bases aligning to TRBD1. V shed 8 bases, J shed 0 bases, and the junction held 4 bases outside the gene matches. The CDR3 consists of 14 residues. Germline-derived CDR1 and CDR2 are LNHDA and SQIVND (reference sequence). CDR3 DNA: TGTGCCAGTCGGGACAGGGAGATGAACACTGAAGCTTTCTTT. Protein: CASRDREMNTEAFF.

The chain couples TRBV6-4 to TRBJ2-2; D gene unclear. The CDR3 has 13 amino acids. Trimming pared 4 bases from V and 6 bases from J, leaving 9 bases between. Germline CDR1 MRHNA, CDR2 SNTAGT. In DNA form, the CDR3 reads TGTGCCAGCAGTGTAAAGGATGCCGGGGAGCTGTTTTTT. The encoded protein is CASSVKDAGELFF.

This chain links TRBV5-1 with TRBJ1-2; the match to TRBD1 covers 7 bases. CDR1 SGHRS and CDR2 YFSETQ come from the germline V gene. V dropped 1 base and J dropped 4; count of bases not matched to a gene: 4. The length of the CDR3 is 14 residues. Here the CDR3 DNA reads TGCGCCAGCAGCTTGACAGGGGTCGGCTATGGCTACACCTTC. It yields the protein CASSLTGVGYGYTF.

The chain links TRBV5-1 to TRBJ1-5; D perhaps matches TRBD1 (5 bases). The V end was cut by 3 bases, the J end by 3 bases, with 13 bases between. Per the germline V gene, CDR1 is SGHRS and CDR2 is YFSETQ. This CDR3 contains 15 residues. The CDR3: CASSSGEGSNQPQHF. The CDR3 DNA reads as TGCGCCAGCAGCTCGGGGGAGGGGTCCAATCAGCCCCAGCATTTT.

This clone showed up just once. The genes are TRBV20-1 and TRBJ1-1, with a possible D match to TRBD1 (5 bases). Germline V gene lookup returns CDR1 DFQATT and CDR2 SNEGSKA (reference sequence). The length of the CDR3 is 12 residues. V lost 4 bases and J lost 9, with 15 bases in between. The CDR3 reads CSATDSKTQAFF. CDR3 nucleotides: TGCAGTGCTACTGACAGCAAAACACAAGCTTTCTTT.

The CDR3 sequence is CASSHKDYTGGYEQYF. In DNA form, the CDR3 reads TGCGCCAGCAGTCATAAGGACTATACAGGGGGCTACGAGCAGTACTTC. V is TRBV4-1 and J is TRBJ2-7; 8 nucleotides agree with TRBD1. This CDR3 contains 16 residues. Germline assignment: CDR1 MGHRA and CDR2 YSYEKL. V lost 6 bases to trimming and J lost 3 bases; unmatched junction nucleotides: 13.

The chain recombines TRBV10-1 with TRBJ2-3; D is undetermined. Trimming stripped 9 bases from V and 2 bases from J, with 6 bases between. Germline-derived CDR1 and CDR2 are WNHNN and SYGVQD (reference sequence). The length of the CDR3 is 11 residues. The chain's CDR3 is CASSVTDTQYF. The CDR3, as DNA: TGCGCCAGTTCTGTCACAGATACGCAGTATTTT.

The chain is built from TRBV10-1 and TRBJ1-1; D unresolved. The germline CDR1 and CDR2 sequences are WNHNN and SYGVQD (reference sequence). CDR3 size: 13 residues. Between the trimmed V and J ends, which lost 3 bases and 1 base, there was a span of 6 bases. CDR3 DNA: TGCGCCAGCAGTGAAAACCAGAACACTGAAGCTTTCTTT. Translating gives CASSENQNTEAFF.

DNA for the CDR3: TGTGCCACCAGCATTCAATCTAGCGGTTCCTACGAGCAGTACTTC. Residues: CATSIQSSGSYEQYF. The rearrangement links TRBV15 to TRBJ2-7; TRBD2 aligns across 7 bases. The V gene end was trimmed by 4 bases and the J gene end by 1 base; junction bases not matched to a gene: 7. The CDR3 spans 15 residues. Germline loops: CDR1 LNHNV, CDR2 YYDKDF (reference sequence).

The rearrangement links TRBV18 to TRBJ1-1, with unresolved D. The germline V gene has CDR1 KGHSH and CDR2 LQKENI. This CDR3 has 12 residues. V lost 8 bases and J lost 6, with 13 bases in between. CDR3 bases: TGTGCCAGCCTCGTCAGCGGGGCTGAAGCTTTCTTT. Translating gives CASLVSGAEAFF. Supplemented by reference TRBV18 and TRBJ1-1, the full variable domain reads NAGVMQNPRHLVRRRGQEARLRCSPMKGHSHVYWYRQLPEEGLKFMVYLQKENIIDESGMPKERFSAEFPKEGPSILRIQQVVRGDSAAYFCASLVSGAEAFFGQGTRLTVV.

This clone showed up just once. This rearrangement joins TRBV4-1 to TRBJ1-3; TRBD1 matches at 7 bases. With V trimmed by 1 base and J by 8 bases, 8 bases remained unmatched. The CDR3 totals 15 residues. Per the germline V gene, CDR1 is MGHRA and CDR2 is YSYEKL. The CDR3 reads CASSQVKGGLYTIYF. In DNA, the CDR3 is TGCGCCAGCAGCCAAGTAAAAGGGGGCCTATACACCATATATTTT.

This chain joins TRBV7-2 and TRBJ2-1, with 8 bases fitting TRBD2. The CDR3 spans 15 residues. V shed 5 bases, J shed 4 bases, and the junction held 7 bases outside the gene matches. Per germline, CDR1 SGHTA and CDR2 FQGNSA. The CDR3 protein is CASSRRAGGYNEQFF. In DNA form, the CDR3 reads TGTGCCAGCAGCCGGAGGGCGGGGGGTTACAATGAGCAGTTCTTC.

The J gene is TRBJ2-1, the V gene TRBV11-2; D not certain. This CDR3 region has 11 residues. CDR1 SGHAT and CDR2 FQNNGV come from the germline V gene. Trimming removed 4 bases from V and 9 bases from J, with 7 bases in between. The CDR3 coding sequence is TGTGCCAGCAGCTCCACCCTTGAGCAGTTCTTC. It codes for CASSSTLEQFF. Combining the CDR3 with reference TRBV11-2 and TRBJ2-1 gives the whole variable domain EAGVAQSPRYKIIEKRQSVAFWCNPISGHATLYWYQQILGQGPKLLIQFQNNGVVDDSQLPKDRFSAERLKGVDSTLKIQPAKLEDSAVYLCASSSTLEQFFGPGTRLTVL.

This rearrangement joins TRBV10-3 to TRBJ1-6, with D maybe TRBD1 (6 bases). The ends were cut back, 5 bases at V and 1 base at J, with 9 bases in the middle. The V gene's germline CDR1 is ENHRY and CDR2 SYGVKD. This CDR3 has 15 residues. CDR3 amino acids: CAISSQGSYNSPLHF. In DNA form, the CDR3 reads TGTGCCATCAGTTCACAGGGTTCCTATAATTCACCCCTCCACTTT.